This T cell receptor beta chain was sequenced during a study of glioma-infiltrating T cells. Amplification of TCR alpha and beta CDR3 regions from RNA used iRepertoire nested multiplex PCR. One-step reverse transcription and amplification started from about 100-400 ng of tissue mRNA or PBMC total RNA. TCRdb itself ran the multiplex PCR reads through MiXCR, one entry per CDR3 protein. The table shows roughly 200,000 distinct CDR3 sequences, with approximately 30% occurring only once. Germline V gene data show CDR1 as MNHNS and CDR2 as SASEGT. J was trimmed by 3 bases and V by 5 bases; bases with no gene match: 11. This CDR3 has 16 amino acids. General study results and limits: CDR3 overlap between tissue and blood was very small. Non-neoplastic patients had below-expected tissue-blood divergence, while all gliomas exceeded expectation.

This clonotype has at least ten counts. Its target is not known. The V gene is TRBV6-1, the J gene TRBJ2-7; 9 nucleotides agree with TRBD2. The TCR was taken from a human donor with low-grade glioma or glioblastoma, undergoing nonglioma brain surgery, or in good health (not recorded which). The sample taken for sequencing was glioma tissue, nonneoplastic brain tissue, or PBMCs (not recorded which). The CDR3 DNA is TGTGCCAGCAGTTTCGCCCCGCTAGCGGGAAGCTACGAGCAGTACTTC. Translated: CASSFAPLAGSYEQYF.